This TCR beta chain came from a study of identical twins. In TCRdb, the 5' RACE reads were re-called with MiXCR into one record per CDR3 protein. The sample records approximately 94,000 distinct CDR3 sequences, 4.5% to 6.5% being singletons. The CDR3 extends over 12 amino acids. Per germline, CDR1 ENHRY and CDR2 SYGVKD. The germline V and J ends were trimmed by 10 bases and 6 bases, with 12 bases remaining between them. This clonotype was observed many times. This receptor was obtained from a woman aged 50 to 60 in good health. The chain has TRBV10-3 and TRBJ2-2; D not certain. The specimen was memory T cells sorted from blood. The CDR3: CASSQGAGELFF. The CDR3 DNA reads as TGTGCCAGTAGCCAAGGAGCCGGGGAGCTGTTTTTT.